The T cell receptor (beta chain) described here comes from a study of OX40 agonist ivuxolimab in advanced cancers. The study in broad terms: Ivuxolimab was an agonistic, fully human IgG2 monoclonal antibody directed against OX40 (CD134), a costimulatory receptor. Partial responses occurred in three dose-escalation patients, of whom one had hepatocellular carcinoma and two had cutaneous melanoma. Intravenous ivuxolimab was administered to patients every 2 weeks at six dose levels: 0.01, 0.1, 0.3, 1.5, 3 and 10 mg/kg. Of the 50 or so patients in dose escalation, 19 had hepatocellular carcinoma, some 15 had melanoma, 9 had renal cell carcinoma and 9 had head and neck cancer. Peripheral TCRbeta sequencing was intended to test whether TCR sequence diversity was altered and clonal T-cell expansion was caused by ivuxolimab. In the dose-escalation cohort, 70% to 85% of patients were male, and the mean age was about 55 years, with a range of about 23 to 80. The paper reports the monotherapy dose-escalation portion (N ≈ 52 patients) of the phase I ivuxolimab trial. Prior anti-PD-1, anti-PD-L1 or anti-CTLA-4 therapy was permitted, and 40% of dose-escalation patients had received checkpoint inhibitors. Results and caveats for the whole study, not just this receptor: The antigen specificity of the peripheral T cells that underwent clonal expansion was not determined. Low levels of normalized T-cell clonal expansion were also seen in some patients who did not respond. Partial responders in the 0.1-3.0 mg/kg groups had among the lowest normalized peripheral clonal expansion, especially among CD8+ T cells. After ivuxolimab, CD8+ T cells had more expanded clones than CD4+ T cells on average. At doses of 0.1 to 3.0 mg/kg, clonal expansion of both CD4+ and CD8+ blood T cells was observed from baseline to week 6.

The CDR3 starts with the cysteine, ends with the phenylalanine, and has 13 residues. The read is trimmed to its CDR3 DNA, 39 bases read in frame from base 1. From a lookup of the germline V gene (reference sequence), CDR1 and CDR2 are LNHDA and SQIVND. The junction shows trimming of 2 bases on V and 4 bases on J, plus 8 bases between the germline ends. For sequencing of the TCRbeta CDR3 region, genomic DNA was extracted from the sorted cells. The immunoSEQ Assay was used to sequence the TCRbeta CDR3 regions. TCRdb obtained this table from immuneACCESS and retained in-frame rearrangements with V and J assigned. These tables miss some clones; where compared with another copy, unresolved V genes account for less than half of the shortfall, and the remainder is unexplained. This sample lists roughly 50,000 clones; around 89% were detected once. The top ten clones comprise around a third of the sample.

Patients with a history of autoimmune disease or receiving systemic immunosuppression were excluded from the trial. Peripheral blood for TCR sequencing was drawn from every dose cohort at baseline, at cycle 4 day 1 and at cycle 7 day 1. Samples were obtained from an open-label, multicenter, first-in-human phase I dose-escalation trial of ivuxolimab. The trial enrolled adults with locally advanced or metastatic head and neck squamous cell, hepatocellular, melanoma or renal cell carcinoma. Before TCR sequencing, CD4+ T cells and CD8+ T cells were sorted from peripheral blood as separate populations. On this clone: Its recognized antigen is unknown. Base quality data are lacking; no much larger clone is found one base away.

The chain is encoded by TRBV19 joined to TRBJ2-5, with the D call tentatively TRBD1 or TRBD2, each fitting 5 bases. This sequence originates from an adult with an advanced solid tumor such as melanoma, head and neck, liver or kidney cancer. The sequencing here drew on CD4+ or CD8+ T cells sorted from blood, taken in a trial of the OX40 agonist ivuxolimab. The DNA is as follows: TGTGCCAGTAGTATATATGGGGGAGAGACCCAGTACTTC. Protein translation: CASSIYGGETQYF.